This T cell receptor (beta chain) was identified during a study of T cell responses to AZD1222 COVID-19 vaccine. Study-level findings and limits: Donors in the cohort were predominantly white British and more often female, and clonal diversity was possibly underestimated. Among spike-specific TCRs, nearly half reportedly target unmutated variant regions.

TCRdb keeps only in-frame clones here, not all; method: immunoSEQ multiplex PCR. This repertoire shows roughly 120,000 clones, around 93% found once; its top ten account for more than 7%. The CDR3 sequence is 16 residues long. CDR1 MDHEN and CDR2 SYDVKM come from the germline V gene. V was clipped by 7 bases and J by 0 bases, with 18 bases between them. On this clone: Its antigen is not identified.

The material was peripheral blood, obtained 28 days after the second AZD1222 dose. The receptor comes from an adult who received the AZD1222 COVID-19 vaccine. V is TRBV28 and J is TRBJ1-1; tentatively, D is TRBD1 (5 bases). CDR3: CASTNLPRGVNTEAFF. The CDR3 bases are TGTGCCAGCACCAACTTACCGCGGGGGGTGAACACTGAAGCTTTCTTT.